The T cell receptor beta chain described here comes from a study of shared clonotypes between healthy human individuals. The study, taken as a whole, reports: Clonotype sharing among donors was expected to depend on sequencing depth.

V was trimmed by 0 bases and J by 7 bases, leaving 7 bases between them. This CDR3 spans 13 amino acids. CDR1 is SNHLY, CDR2 FYNNEI, per germline. Note on this clone: Its target is not known.

Free of recent acute infections or vaccinations, the donors were healthy HIV-negative adults. Donors were Caucasian adults residing in Nashville, Tennessee, USA. Deep was the level used in running the assay. TCRdb keeps only in-frame clones here, not all; method: immunoSEQ multiplex PCR. The sample consists of 550,000 to 600,000 clones, around three quarters of them appearing once. This TCR was recovered from a woman between 40 and 55 years old in good health. Some clones in this sample may be carry-over from other donors' samples. The V gene is TRBV2, the J gene TRBJ1-3; D remains unclear. The material sequenced was PBMCs. The CDR3 bases are TGTGCCAGCAGTGAAGCTATTACCAACACCATATATTTT. Translating it yields CASSEAITNTIYF.